These 8 T cell receptor beta chains share one sample of origin, sequenced in a study of shared clonotypes between healthy human individuals. Sequencing used immunoSEQ multiplex PCR; TCRdb keeps in-frame clones, though not all of them. The repertoire consists of 650,000 to 700,000 clones, with 90% occurring once and the leading ten covering about 34%. Input material: memory CD8+ T cells from PBMCs. The sample's subset: CD45RO+ cells pooled with CCR7-negative TemRA cells. Receptors originate from a young man in good health. Some clones in this sample may be carry-over from other donors' samples.

The rearrangement joins TRBV27 to TRBJ2-7, with 8 bases matching TRBD2. The V and J ends lost 9 bases and 2 bases, in that order; junction bases with no gene match: 9. Germline values: CDR1 MNHEY, CDR2 SMNVEV (reference sequence). This CDR3 has 14 amino acids. For the CDR3, the DNA is TGTGCCAGTGGAAGCGGGGGCAGTACCTACGAGCAGTACTTC. This translates into CASGSGGSTYEQYF.

V usage is TRBV19 and J usage is TRBJ1-1, with TRBD1 as a possible D gene (5 bases). The germline gives CDR1 LNHDA, CDR2 SQIVND (reference sequence). V lost 1 base and J lost 6, with 9 bases in between. CDR3 length equals 13 residues. The CDR3 sequence: CASSIGGVAEAFF. Written as DNA, the CDR3 is TGTGCCAGTAGTATAGGGGGGGTCGCTGAAGCTTTCTTT.

The chain carries TRBV12-5 and TRBJ2-3; TRBD2 is a possible D gene (7 bases). Trimming took 0 bases from V and 2 from J, leaving 12 bases between them. The CDR3 runs 16 residues. The germline V gene has CDR1 LGHNT and CDR2 FRNRAP. CDR3 nucleotides: TGTGCTAGTGGTTTGGTACACGGGGGGCTCACAGATACGCAGTATTTT. This gives the protein CASGLVHGGLTDTQYF.

The chain carries TRBV28 and TRBJ2-7; perhaps TRBD1 as D (6 bases). Trimming cost V 8 bases and J 3 bases, with 17 bases left between them. CDR3 length: 14 amino acids. In germline, CDR1 is MDHEN, CDR2 SYDVKM. The CDR3 nucleotides read TGTGCCAGCGCGACACCGGGACACCTCTACGAGCAGTACTTC. Amino acid sequence: CASATPGHLYEQYF.

The V call is TRBV19, the J call TRBJ2-1, with no clear D. Germline loops: CDR1 LNHDA, CDR2 SQIVND (reference sequence). Trimming took 1 base from V and 12 from J, leaving 10 bases between them. The CDR3 covers 12 residues. The CDR3 DNA reads TGTGCCAGTAGTATAGGCCGCCTGCTGCAGTTCTTC. Translation gives CASSIGRLLQFF.

CDR3 residues: CASSLYGPTANTGELFF. The CDR3 DNA is TGTGCCAGCAGCTTATATGGTCCAACCGCGAACACCGGGGAGCTGTTTTTT. The V call is TRBV7-3, the J call TRBJ2-2, with no clear D. Trimming left V 2 bases short and J 0 bases short, with 13 bases between. The length of the CDR3 is 17 residues. Germline CDR1 is SGHTA and CDR2 is FQGTGA.

The V call is TRBV5-1, the J call TRBJ2-7; 10 nucleotides match TRBD1. The CDR3 loop spans 16 amino acids. Per germline, CDR1 SGHRS and CDR2 YFSETQ. V trimming: 4 bases; J trimming: 4 bases; junction bases outside the gene matches: 11. The CDR3 spells CASSVGRGGQGYEQYF. The DNA for the CDR3 is TGCGCCAGCAGCGTTGGCCGTGGGGGACAGGGGTACGAGCAGTACTTC.

The genes are TRBV5-1 and TRBJ1-1, with D maybe TRBD1 (5 bases). Per the germline V gene, CDR1 is SGHRS and CDR2 is YFSETQ. The CDR3 is made up of 14 amino acids. The V and J ends lost 3 bases and 1 base respectively, with 10 bases between them. The CDR3 DNA sequence: TGCGCCAGCAGCTACCGGACACCGAACACTGAAGCTTTCTTT. Its translation is CASSYRTPNTEAFF. The full variable domain, with the rest looked up from reference TRBV5-1 and TRBJ1-1, is KAGVTQTPRYLIKTRGQQVTLSCSPISGHRSVSWYQQTPGQGLQFLFEYFSETQRNKGNFPGRFSGRQFSNSRSEMNVSTLELGDSALYLCASSYRTPNTEAFFGQGTRLTVV.